This is a list of T cell receptor beta chains from one sample in a study of T cell changes during pregnancy in multiple sclerosis. TCRdb's copy holds only in-frame clones and misses some; the assay was immunoSEQ multiplex PCR. The table records 39,000 or so clones, about 93% of them present only once. The sequences come from CD4+ T cells from peripheral blood mononuclear cells, collected after pregnancy. The receptors stem from a female donor in good health, enrolled as a control in a pregnancy study. The CDR3 runs from the conserved cysteine through the conserved F or W. The D gene is left open where the match is weak. The size of a clone is reported for some rows only, either as once, few or many, or as a class for expanded clones.

v_gene: TRBV7-2
abundance: -
j_gene: TRBJ2-7
d_gene: TRBD2
CDR3aa: CASSLEGGFEQYF
CDR3nt: TGTGCCAGCAGCTTAGAGGGAGGGTTCGAGCAGTACTTC

v_gene: TRBV29-1
abundance: -
j_gene: TRBJ1-2
d_gene: -
CDR3aa: CSVRGGASDYGYTF
CDR3nt: TGCAGCGTCCGAGGGGGGGCTAGCGACTATGGCTACACCTTC

v_gene: TRBV5-1
abundance: -
j_gene: TRBJ2-1
d_gene: TRBD2
CDR3aa: CASSLISLAGGRVSSYNEQFF
CDR3nt: TGCGCCAGCAGCTTGATCTCACTAGCGGGAGGTCGTGTGAGCTCCTACAATGAGCAGTTCTTC

v_gene: TRBV11-2
abundance: -
j_gene: TRBJ2-2
d_gene: -
CDR3aa: CASLSAGRNTGELFF
CDR3nt: TGTGCCAGCCTCTCGGCGGGACGGAACACCGGGGAGCTGTTTTTT

v_gene: TRBV5-6
abundance: -
j_gene: TRBJ2-3
d_gene: -
CDR3aa: CASSLDRVFTDTQYF
CDR3nt: TGTGCCAGCAGCTTGGACAGGGTTTTCACAGATACGCAGTATTTT

v_gene: TRBV19
abundance: -
j_gene: TRBJ2-6
d_gene: TRBD1
CDR3aa: CASSLATGGGPGANVLTF
CDR3nt: TGTGCCAGTAGTCTCGCGACAGGGGGGGGGCCTGGGGCCAACGTCCTGACTTTC

v_gene: TRBV30
abundance: few
j_gene: TRBJ2-5
d_gene: TRBD2
CDR3aa: CAWRVAGGRETQYF
CDR3nt: TGTGCCTGGAGGGTAGCGGGGGGACGGGAGACCCAGTACTTC

v_gene: TRBV6-6
abundance: -
j_gene: TRBJ1-1
d_gene: -
CDR3aa: CASSRQLTEAFF
CDR3nt: TGTGCCAGCAGCCGACAGCTCACTGAAGCTTTCTTT

v_gene: TRBV2
abundance: -
j_gene: TRBJ1-3
d_gene: TRBD1
CDR3aa: CASTTTGGSGNTIYF
CDR3nt: TGTGCCAGCACCACCACAGGGGGCTCTGGAAACACCATATATTTT

v_gene: TRBV5-8
abundance: -
j_gene: TRBJ2-1
d_gene: -
CDR3aa: CASSGAVTTYNEQFF
CDR3nt: TGTGCCAGCAGCGGCGCGGTGACTACCTACAATGAGCAGTTCTTC

v_gene: TRBV6-1
abundance: -
j_gene: TRBJ1-1
d_gene: -
CDR3aa: CASSENLAEVRAFF
CDR3nt: TGTGCCAGCAGTGAAAACCTGGCGGAAGTGCGAGCTTTCTTT

v_gene: TRBV11-2
abundance: -
j_gene: TRBJ1-3
d_gene: -
CDR3aa: CASSSNQRNTIYF
CDR3nt: TGTGCCAGCAGCTCTAATCAGCGGAACACCATATATTTT

v_gene: TRBV19
abundance: -
j_gene: TRBJ2-4
d_gene: TRBD1
CDR3aa: CASSQSGQQNIQYF
CDR3nt: TGTGCCAGTAGCCAATCGGGACAGCAAAACATTCAGTACTTC

v_gene: TRBV27
abundance: -
j_gene: TRBJ2-7
d_gene: TRBD1
CDR3aa: CASSFRTGPYEQYF
CDR3nt: TGTGCCAGCAGTTTCCGGACAGGGCCCTACGAGCAGTACTTC

v_gene: TRBV7-2
abundance: -
j_gene: TRBJ2-7
d_gene: -
CDR3aa: CATKLVQGGSYEQYF
CDR3nt: TGTGCCACCAAGCTTGTCCAGGGGGGATCCTACGAGCAGTACTTC

v_gene: TRBV6-4
abundance: -
j_gene: TRBJ2-5
d_gene: TRBD2
CDR3aa: CASRGTSGGDQETQYF
CDR3nt: TGTGCCAGCAGGGGGACTAGCGGGGGGGACCAAGAGACCCAGTACTTC

v_gene: TRBV5-1
abundance: -
j_gene: TRBJ1-2
d_gene: TRBD1
CDR3aa: CASSLGQGDYGYTF
CDR3nt: TGCGCCAGCAGCTTAGGACAGGGGGACTATGGCTACACCTTC

v_gene: TRBV10-2
abundance: -
j_gene: TRBJ2-3
d_gene: TRBD2
CDR3aa: CASSLLAGRTDTQYF
CDR3nt: TGCGCCAGCAGTTTACTAGCGGGAAGGACAGATACGCAGTATTTT

v_gene: TRBV10-3
abundance: once
j_gene: TRBJ2-5
d_gene: TRBD2
CDR3aa: CATGLAGSQETQYF
CDR3nt: TGTGCCACCGGACTAGCGGGGAGCCAAGAGACCCAGTACTTC

v_gene: TRBV18
abundance: few
j_gene: TRBJ2-1
d_gene: TRBD2
CDR3aa: CASSPQRTSGGDEQFF
CDR3nt: TGTGCCAGCTCGCCTCAAAGGACTAGCGGGGGGGATGAGCAGTTCTTC

v_gene: TRBV7-9
abundance: -
j_gene: TRBJ1-2
d_gene: TRBD1
CDR3aa: CASSLQSGGLANYGYTF
CDR3nt: TGTGCCAGCAGCTTACAGTCAGGGGGCTTAGCTAACTATGGCTACACCTTC

v_gene: TRBV9
abundance: -
j_gene: TRBJ2-7
d_gene: TRBD2
CDR3aa: CASSVAAGAYEQYF
CDR3nt: TGTGCCAGCAGCGTAGCAGCGGGGGCCTACGAGCAGTACTTC

v_gene: TRBV4-3
abundance: -
j_gene: TRBJ1-2
d_gene: TRBD1
CDR3aa: CASSQATGPYGYTF
CDR3nt: TGCGCCAGCAGCCAAGCGACAGGGCCTTATGGCTACACCTTC

v_gene: TRBV11-2
abundance: once
j_gene: TRBJ2-7
d_gene: TRBD2
CDR3aa: CASSLVSGGSSYEQYF
CDR3nt: TGTGCCAGCAGCTTAGTATCCGGGGGGAGCTCCTACGAGCAGTACTTC

v_gene: TRBV18
abundance: medium-sized
j_gene: TRBJ1-1
d_gene: TRBD1
CDR3aa: CASSQFPTGSDTEAFF
CDR3nt: TGTGCCAGCTCACAATTCCCGACAGGGTCGGACACTGAAGCTTTCTTT

v_gene: TRBV6-1
abundance: -
j_gene: TRBJ2-3
d_gene: TRBD1
CDR3aa: CASRAGGWVTDTQYF
CDR3nt: TGTGCCAGCAGAGCAGGGGGCTGGGTGACAGATACGCAGTATTTT

v_gene: TRBV7-8
abundance: once
j_gene: TRBJ1-5
d_gene: TRBD1
CDR3aa: CASSLDRAVSQPQHF
CDR3nt: TGTGCCAGCAGCTTGGACAGGGCGGTTAGTCAGCCCCAGCATTTT

v_gene: TRBV5-6
abundance: once
j_gene: TRBJ1-1
d_gene: -
CDR3aa: CASSWGTGLSRAEAFF
CDR3nt: TGTGCCAGCAGCTGGGGAACCGGGCTTTCGAGGGCTGAAGCTTTCTTT

v_gene: TRBV6-5
abundance: -
j_gene: TRBJ1-1
d_gene: TRBD1
CDR3aa: CASSYSGTVNTEAFF
CDR3nt: TGTGCCAGCAGTTACTCCGGGACAGTGAACACTGAAGCTTTCTTT

v_gene: TRBV4-1
abundance: once
j_gene: TRBJ1-6
d_gene: TRBD1
CDR3aa: CASSPDRANSPLHF
CDR3nt: TGCGCCAGCAGCCCAGACAGGGCTAATTCACCCCTCCACTTT

v_gene: TRBV2
abundance: -
j_gene: TRBJ1-1
d_gene: -
CDR3aa: CASSEGRQGWYTEAFF
CDR3nt: TGTGCCAGCAGTGAGGGGCGGCAGGGGTGGTACACTGAAGCTTTCTTT

v_gene: TRBV19
abundance: -
j_gene: TRBJ1-5
d_gene: -
CDR3aa: CASSLQEHQPQHF
CDR3nt: TGTGCCAGTAGTTTGCAGGAACATCAGCCCCAGCATTTT

v_gene: TRBV13
abundance: -
j_gene: TRBJ2-7
d_gene: TRBD1
CDR3aa: CASSLRDSSYEQYF
CDR3nt: TGTGCCAGCAGCTTACGGGACAGCTCCTACGAGCAGTACTTC

v_gene: TRBV6-5
abundance: -
j_gene: TRBJ2-1
d_gene: TRBD1
CDR3aa: CASIGTGGVRSEQFF
CDR3nt: TGTGCCAGCATTGGGACAGGGGGCGTTAGGAGTGAGCAGTTCTTC

v_gene: TRBV29-1
abundance: -
j_gene: TRBJ2-3
d_gene: TRBD1
CDR3aa: CSVSTGTGFTDTQYF
CDR3nt: TGCAGCGTCTCGACCGGGACAGGTTTCACAGATACGCAGTATTTT

v_gene: TRBV6-5
abundance: -
j_gene: TRBJ1-1
d_gene: -
CDR3aa: CASSYSTQNTEAFF
CDR3nt: TGTGCCAGCAGTTACTCAACACAGAACACTGAAGCTTTCTTT

v_gene: TRBV30
abundance: -
j_gene: TRBJ2-7
d_gene: TRBD2
CDR3aa: CAWRWGAGMISEQYF
CDR3nt: TGTGCCTGGAGGTGGGGAGCGGGAATGATCTCCGAGCAGTACTTC

v_gene: TRBV7-2
abundance: few
j_gene: TRBJ2-2
d_gene: TRBD2
CDR3aa: CASSIWGLAGGKNTGELFF
CDR3nt: TGTGCCAGCAGCATATGGGGACTAGCGGGGGGGAAGAACACCGGGGAGCTGTTTTTT

v_gene: TRBV2
abundance: -
j_gene: TRBJ2-3
d_gene: TRBD2
CDR3aa: CASSADGAGGLRDTQYF
CDR3nt: TGTGCCAGCAGCGCCGACGGGGCGGGAGGGCTGAGAGATACGCAGTATTTT

v_gene: TRBV12-5
abundance: -
j_gene: TRBJ1-1
d_gene: -
CDR3aa: CASSEPNTEAFF
CDR3nt: TGTGCTAGTTCTGAGCCGAACACTGAAGCTTTCTTT

v_gene: TRBV5-1
abundance: few
j_gene: TRBJ1-1
d_gene: -
CDR3aa: CASSPGPSEMNTEAFF
CDR3nt: TGCGCCAGCAGCCCGGGACCTAGCGAGATGAACACTGAAGCTTTCTTT

v_gene: TRBV7-9
abundance: -
j_gene: TRBJ2-3
d_gene: TRBD1
CDR3aa: CASSSGTGPTDTQYF
CDR3nt: TGTGCCAGCAGCTCCGGGACAGGGCCCACAGATACGCAGTATTTT

v_gene: TRBV29-1
abundance: -
j_gene: TRBJ2-1
d_gene: TRBD2
CDR3aa: CSVGSGTTYNEQFF
CDR3nt: TGCAGCGTTGGCAGCGGGACCACCTACAATGAGCAGTTCTTC

v_gene: TRBV5-6
abundance: -
j_gene: TRBJ1-3
d_gene: TRBD1
CDR3aa: CASSFLRDSSGNTIYF
CDR3nt: TGTGCCAGCAGCTTCCTCCGGGACAGCTCTGGAAACACCATATATTTT